A single T cell receptor beta chain is shown here with its context. Some clones are missing from TCRdb's copy, which holds only in-frame ones; the method was immunoSEQ multiplex PCR. The sample has about 130,000 clones, around 83% seen once. Patients of the Seattle cohort, enrolled during active infection, were followed longitudinally. The data derive from a study of blood T cell repertoires in COVID-19. The CDR3 has 14 residues. With V trimmed by 6 bases and J by 4 bases, 4 bases remained unmatched. The germline V gene encodes CDR1 MNHEY and CDR2 SVGAGI. The sequenced sample consisted of peripheral blood. The V call is TRBV6-5, the J call TRBJ1-5, with 9 bases that match TRBD1. The TCR originated in a woman of 80 years or more with COVID-19, enrolled during active disease. In nucleotides, the CDR3 is TGTGCCAGCAGCAGAGACAGGGGGAATCAGCCCCAGCATTTT. Amino acid sequence: CASSRDRGNQPQHF.